Each of the 21 T cell receptor beta chains below was sequenced from the same sample in a study of blood T cell repertoires in COVID-19. Data came from immunoSEQ multiplex PCR; TCRdb stores just in-frame clones and leaves some out. The table shows about 160,000 clones, with about 80% occurring only once. The specimen was peripheral blood. The origin of the receptors is a woman in her 40s with COVID-19, enrolled during active disease.

This clone occurred a few times. The chain joins TRBV27 to TRBJ2-7; the D gene is possibly TRBD1 (6 bases). CDR3 length: 15 residues. The V end lost 5 bases, the J end lost 4 bases, and 18 bases lay between the germline ends. Germline loops: CDR1 MNHEY, CDR2 SMNVEV (reference sequence). CDR3 sequence (DNA): TGTGCCAGCAGTGACCAGGGGAGAGGGAGTTACGAGCAGTACTTC. This gives the protein CASSDQGRGSYEQYF.

This rearrangement joins TRBV9 to TRBJ2-7; D is unclear. Trimming left V 0 bases short and J 3 bases short, with 10 bases between. The germline V gene has CDR1 SGDLS and CDR2 YYNGEE. The length of the CDR3 is 14 residues. The CDR3 region has the DNA TGTGCCAGCAGCGTAGGCTCTAGTGGCTACGAGCAGTACTTC. It yields the protein CASSVGSSGYEQYF.

With regard to this clone: The junction departs from the called germline gene at one end, perhaps through a read error. The rearrangement uses TRBV11-3 and TRBJ2-2; the D gene is possibly TRBD1 (6 bases). Germline CDR1 SGHNT, CDR2 YENEEA. The CDR3 is made up of 17 amino acids. The CDR3 spells CASSSPVRQEGHRGAVF. The CDR3 DNA sequence: TGTGCCAGCAGCTCCCCGGTGCGACAGGAAGGGCACCGGGGAGCTGTTTTT.

V gene TRBV19 combines with J gene TRBJ2-7, with 7 bases fitting TRBD1. Germline V gene lookup returns CDR1 LNHDA and CDR2 SQIVND (reference sequence). V lost 6 bases, J lost 4 bases, and 6 bases stayed unmatched. The CDR3 length is 13 residues. The CDR3 here is CASRQGERYEQYV. CDR3 in DNA: TGTGCCAGTAGGCAGGGGGAGAGGTACGAGCAGTACGTC.

V is TRBV27 and J is TRBJ1-2; 8 bases match TRBD1. V was clipped by 3 bases and J by 4 bases; unmatched bases: 10. The length of the CDR3 is 16 residues. Germline CDR1 reads MNHEY; CDR2 reads SMNVEV (reference sequence). The CDR3 is CASSFRDRPRGYGYTF. DNA for the CDR3: TGTGCCAGCAGTTTTCGGGACAGGCCCCGGGGCTATGGCTACACCTTC.

The chain combines TRBV9 with TRBJ2-5; 10 positions agree with TRBD1. With V trimmed by 6 bases and J by 2 bases, 7 bases remained unmatched. Germline lookup yields CDR1 SGDLS and CDR2 YYNGEE. The CDR3 length is 15 residues. The CDR3 sequence: CASNGQGQGQETQYF. The CDR3 DNA sequence: TGTGCCAGCAACGGACAGGGACAGGGGCAAGAGACCCAGTACTTC. Variable domain in full (rest from reference TRBV9 and TRBJ2-5): DSGVTQTPKHLITATGQRVTLRCSPRSGDLSVYWYQQSLDQGLQFLIQYYNGEERAKGNILERFSAQQFPDLHSELNLSSLELGDSALYFCASNGQGQGQETQYFGPGTRLLVL.

The rearrangement joins TRBV3-1 (or the pseudogene TRBV3-2) to TRBJ1-2; 7 bases agree with TRBD1. V lost 0 bases, J lost 7 bases, and 8 bases stayed unmatched. The CDR3 extends over 15 amino acids. From germline, CDR1 is LGHDT and CDR2 YNNKEL (reference sequence). CDR3 DNA: TGTGCCAGCAGCCAAGATGTCAGGGGGGCGAGTGGCTACACCTTC. This encodes CASSQDVRGASGYTF.

The chain carries TRBV11-2 and TRBJ2-5; 12 positions agree with TRBD2. Per germline, CDR1 SGHAT and CDR2 FQNNGV. V lost 4 bases to trimming and J lost 3 bases; unmatched junction nucleotides: 6. The CDR3 runs to 16 residues. The CDR3 DNA follows: TGTGCCAGCAGCTCAAGGACTAGCGGGGATGAAGAGACCCAGTACTTC. It encodes CASSSRTSGDEETQYF.

V is TRBV19 and J is TRBJ2-3, with 11 bases lining up with TRBD2. Looked up from germline, CDR1 is LNHDA and CDR2 is SQIVND (reference sequence). This CDR3 contains 15 residues. V lost 1 base to trimming and J lost 5 bases; unmatched junction nucleotides: 2. The CDR3 DNA sequence: TGTGCCAGTAGTATAGGTACTAGCGGGAGAGATACGCAGTATTTT. Its protein product is CASSIGTSGRDTQYF.

The chain carries TRBV5-6 and TRBJ2-1; 14 bases are shared with TRBD2. Looked up from germline, CDR1 is SGHDT and CDR2 is YYEEEE. The J segment lost 9 bases and the V segment lost 4 bases, leaving 9 bases of the junction unmatched. CDR3 length equals 16 residues. This chain's CDR3 is CASSATGLAGEAEQFF. CDR3 sequence (DNA): TGTGCCAGCAGCGCGACGGGACTAGCGGGAGAGGCTGAGCAGTTCTTC.

The gene calls are TRBV5-6 and TRBJ1-2; no clear D gene. Trimming took off 4 bases at V and 5 bases at J, with 15 bases between the two ends. The germline V gene encodes CDR1 SGHDT and CDR2 YYEEEE. There are 14 residues in the CDR3. CDR3 nucleotide sequence: TGTGCCAGCAGCCGGAGACGACTATATTATGGCTACACCTTC. This sequence encodes CASSRRRLYYGYTF.

This chain joins TRBV28 and TRBJ1-2; D not resolved. V lost 4 bases and J 2 bases, leaving 2 bases between the germline ends. Per the germline V gene, CDR1 is MDHEN and CDR2 is SYDVKM. The CDR3 is made up of 11 amino acids. For the CDR3, the DNA is TGTGCCAGCAGTTCAAACTATGGCTACACCTTC. Translated: CASSSNYGYTF.

This chain uses TRBV10-3 with TRBJ1-3; D uncertain. The V gene lost 4 bases and the J gene lost 3 bases, with 13 bases spanning the gap. Germline V lookup: CDR1 ENHRY, CDR2 SYGVKD. The CDR3 has 15 residues. CDR3 amino acids: CAISGGGFFGNTIYF. CDR3 bases: TGTGCCATCAGTGGGGGAGGTTTCTTTGGAAACACCATATATTTT.

This clone was found a few times. V and J are TRBV4-2 and TRBJ2-2; 9 nucleotides match TRBD2. The CDR3 extends over 18 amino acids. Germline CDR1 and CDR2: LGHNA and YNFKEQ. Trimming at V came to 4 bases and at J to 0 bases, leaving 9 bases not matched to a gene. This CDR3 is CASSLLKSGRTNTGELFF. The CDR3 region has the DNA TGTGCCAGCAGCCTTCTGAAAAGCGGGAGGACGAACACCGGGGAGCTGTTTTTT.

The genes are TRBV28 and TRBJ1-5; D gene uncertain. Trimming cost V 3 bases and J 5 bases, with 11 bases left between them. Germline V CDR1 and CDR2: MDHEN, SYDVKM. This CDR3 has 14 amino acids. CDR3 protein: CASSFRGGDQPQHF. The CDR3 DNA reads as TGTGCCAGCAGTTTTCGGGGTGGCGATCAGCCCCAGCATTTT.

This chain links TRBV15 with TRBJ2-1, with D perhaps TRBD2 (6 bases). Germline V CDR1 and CDR2: LNHNV, YYDKDF (reference sequence). V lost 0 bases and J 6 bases, leaving 12 bases between the germline ends. This CDR3 comprises 15 residues. CDR3 coding DNA: TGTGCCACCAGCAGAGATACGGGACTCCTCAATGAGCAGTTCTTC. Its translation: CATSRDTGLLNEQFF.

This rearrangement joins TRBV27 to TRBJ2-3; maybe TRBD1 (5 bases). Germline CDR1 and CDR2: MNHEY and SMNVEV (reference sequence). CDR3 length: 15 residues. Trimming left V 4 bases short and J 2 bases short, with 13 bases between. This chain's CDR3 is CASSSSRGPTDTQYF. The CDR3, as DNA: TGTGCCAGCAGTTCCTCAAGGGGCCCCACAGATACGCAGTATTTT.

The chain carries TRBV11-2 and TRBJ1-3, with unresolved D. Germline V gene lookup returns CDR1 SGHAT and CDR2 FQNNGV. Trimming removed 1 base at V and 2 bases at J, with 9 bases between. The CDR3 runs 15 residues. CDR3 nucleotides: TGTGCCAGCAGCTTAGGGAGGGCGGCTGGAAACACCATATATTTT. It translates to CASSLGRAAGNTIYF.

The V call is TRBV19, the J call TRBJ1-6; D gene uncertain. The CDR3 is made up of 13 amino acids. Germline-derived CDR1 and CDR2 are LNHDA and SQIVND (reference sequence). Trimming took off 9 bases at V and 5 bases at J, with 11 bases between the two ends. As DNA, the CDR3 is TGTGCCAGCAGTCCTAGAGATAATTCACCCCTCCACTTT. It encodes CASSPRDNSPLHF.

This clone has just one count. The chain recombines TRBV27 with TRBJ1-5, with D perhaps matching TRBD1 (5 bases). The germline V gene encodes CDR1 MNHEY and CDR2 SMNVEV (reference sequence). The CDR3 covers 13 residues. Trimming removed 3 bases at V and 6 bases at J, with 9 bases between. The CDR3 spells CASSLEGIQPQHF. The CDR3 DNA reads as TGTGCCAGCAGTTTGGAGGGGATTCAGCCCCAGCATTTT.

The chain combines TRBV4-1 with TRBJ2-6; D remains unclear. CDR3 length: 14 amino acids. The V end lost 3 bases, the J end lost 13 bases, and 16 bases lay between the germline ends. Germline V CDR1 and CDR2: MGHRA, YSYEKL. In DNA form, the CDR3 reads TGCGCCAGCAGCCACCTCGCCCCTTCAGGAGTCCTGACTTTC. Translated: CASSHLAPSGVLTF.